This entry features one T cell receptor (beta chain) sequence. This record belongs to a study of blood T cell repertoires in COVID-19. In the study overall: Acute-phase and convalescent COVID-19 samples originated in the United States, Italy and Spain. From T cells, B-cell-depleted T cells, or PBMCs came the material, which was cDNA or gDNA.

Original analysis: Reference gene primer amplification yielded estimated nucleated cell counts. This table comes from immunoSEQ multiplex PCR, and its TCRdb copy is limited to in-frame clones, with some not included. V, J and clone size derive from that table, while D and trimming were established from the DNA sequence. Seen here are about 220,000 clones, roughly 84% observed once, and the top ten hold 9.7%. This clonotype was obtained from a man aged 45-65 years with active or convalescent COVID-19. Sequences were obtained from peripheral blood.

The CDR3 bases are TGTGCCACCAGCAGAGACGGGACAACTGGAAACACCATATATTTT. It yields the protein CATSRDGTTGNTIYF. The V and J genes are TRBV15 and TRBJ1-3; the D gene is possibly TRBD1 (6 bases). The CDR3 runs to 15 residues. The germline gives CDR1 LNHNV, CDR2 YYDKDF (reference sequence). V dropped 0 bases and J dropped 2 bases, with 8 bases sitting between them.